This T cell receptor beta chain was obtained from a study of T cells in localized non-small cell lung cancer. Study-level points and caveats: In adjacent lung appeared a median around 56 of the top 100 tumor clones.

The length of the CDR3 is 16 residues. V was clipped by 2 bases and J by 2 bases, with 14 bases between them. CDR1 is MDHEN and CDR2 is SYDVKM in the germline V gene. Concerning this clone itself: No antigen is known for it.

Assay: immunoSEQ multiplex PCR; the TCRdb copy retains only in-frame clones and omits some. The sample records about 25,000 clones, roughly 92% being singletons. This sequence joins TRBV28 and TRBJ2-3; TRBD2 is a possible D gene (6 bases). The sequences come from peripheral blood, collected before any cancer treatment. This clonotype was obtained from a woman aged 40-75 years with stage I lung adenocarcinoma. The CDR3 nucleotides read TGTGCCAGCAGTTTAAACCGGGACTCATCCACAGATACGCAGTATTTT. Translation gives CASSLNRDSSTDTQYF.